These 30 T cell receptor beta chains originate from one sample sequenced in a study of shared T cell receptors in the human thymus. Generated by immunoSEQ multiplex PCR, the TCRdb table keeps only in-frame clones and is missing some. The table records some 700,000 clones, approximately 90% of them present only once. The same data also contributed to another study, on human thymus T cells.

Sample: thymocytes. Source of these receptors: a boy under two years old with a congenital heart defect.

V and J are TRBV27 and TRBJ2-3; TRBD2 agrees at 9 bases. This CDR3 spans 15 amino acids. CDR1 and CDR2 from the germline V gene are MNHEY and SMNVEV (reference sequence). V was pared by 5 bases and J by 1 base, with 4 bases of the junction left unmatched. The CDR3 protein is CASSPKREGTDTQYF. In nucleotides, the CDR3 is TGTGCCAGCAGTCCGAAGCGGGAGGGCACAGATACGCAGTATTTT.

This clone occurred a few times. V gene TRBV5-6 combines with J gene TRBJ2-1; 10 bases line up with TRBD2. The CDR3 loop spans 15 amino acids. V trimming: 2 bases; J trimming: 8 bases; junction bases outside the gene matches: 7. The germline CDR1 and CDR2 sequences are SGHDT and YYEEEE. CDR3 sequence (DNA): TGTGCCAGCAGCTTTTGGGGACTAGCGTCCCATGAGCAGTTCTTC. As protein: CASSFWGLASHEQFF.

The chain uses TRBV28 and TRBJ2-7; maybe TRBD2 (6 bases). Germline V gene data show CDR1 as MDHEN and CDR2 as SYDVKM. V was shortened by 6 bases and J by 3 bases, with 24 bases between the two germline ends. The CDR3 extends over 17 amino acids. CDR3 residues: CASRALWTGDPLYEQYF. The CDR3 DNA is TGTGCCAGCAGGGCTCTTTGGACGGGGGATCCGCTCTACGAGCAGTACTTC.

CDR3: CATKGPARNTDTQYF. The CDR3 region has the DNA TGTGCCACCAAGGGGCCTGCCAGGAACACAGATACGCAGTATTTT. The chain combines TRBV10-3 with TRBJ2-3, with a tentative D call TRBD1 (5 bases). In germline, CDR1 is ENHRY, CDR2 SYGVKD. This CDR3 spans 15 amino acids. V was trimmed by 10 bases and J by 2 bases, leaving 19 bases between them.

This clone was counted once. The chain employs TRBV28 and TRBJ2-1; D possibly corresponds to TRBD2 (5 bases). Germline assignment: CDR1 MDHEN and CDR2 SYDVKM. V gave up 4 bases and J gave up 0 bases, with 16 bases separating them. This CDR3 is 17 amino acids long. CDR3 amino acids: CASSCQDYYLSYNEQFF. The CDR3 DNA is TGTGCCAGCAGTTGCCAAGACTACTACCTCTCCTACAATGAGCAGTTCTTC.

The chain is built from TRBV4-3 and TRBJ2-1, with 8 bases fitting TRBD2. This CDR3 is 14 amino acids long. With 3 bases clipped from V and 8 bases from J, the junction kept 6 bases outside the gene matches. Per the germline V gene, CDR1 is LGHNA and CDR2 is YSLEER. CDR3 loop: CASSHKREQDEQFF. In DNA, the CDR3 is TGCGCCAGCAGCCATAAGCGGGAGCAGGATGAGCAGTTCTTC.

CDR3 amino acids: CASSRPTSSYNEQFF. The CDR3 DNA reads TGCGCCAGCAGCCGCCCCACGAGCTCCTACAATGAGCAGTTCTTC. The chain recombines TRBV4-1 with TRBJ2-1; D gene ambiguous. The germline gives CDR1 MGHRA, CDR2 YSYEKL. The CDR3 has 15 residues. V was pared by 4 bases and J by 0 bases, with 10 bases between.

This chain joins TRBV10-3 and TRBJ2-1; 7 bases line up with TRBD1. The CDR3 runs 14 residues. CDR1 is ENHRY and CDR2 is SYGVKD in the germline V gene. Unmatched junction bases numbered 8, after V lost 6 bases and J lost 6 bases. The CDR3 DNA is TGTGCCATCAGCAACCTCACAGGGGCCAATGAGCAGTTCTTC. Protein: CAISNLTGANEQFF.

The CDR3: CASSQLAGGVGDTQYF. For the CDR3, the DNA is TGTGCCAGCAGCCAGCTAGCGGGAGGAGTGGGAGATACGCAGTATTTT. The chain uses TRBV6-4 and TRBJ2-3, with 11 bases matching TRBD2. Looked up from germline, CDR1 is MRHNA and CDR2 is SNTAGT. CDR3 length: 16 residues. The trim removed 6 bases at V and 5 bases at J, leaving 10 bases unmatched.

V usage is TRBV10-3 and J usage is TRBJ2-7, with D perhaps TRBD1 (5 bases). The germline V gene has CDR1 ENHRY and CDR2 SYGVKD. CDR3 length equals 15 residues. The V end was cut by 1 base, the J end by 5 bases, with 15 bases between. CDR3 nucleotides: TGTGCCATCAGTGAGTGGCAGGGTATTTTCCACGAGCAGTACTTC. Amino acid sequence: CAISEWQGIFHEQYF.

This chain connects TRBV4-3 to TRBJ1-4; D remains unclear. The CDR3 has 16 amino acids. V lost 1 base to trimming and J lost 0 bases, with 9 bases between them. Per germline, CDR1 LGHNA and CDR2 YSLEER. CDR3 DNA sequence: TGCGCCAGCAGCCAAGGTTGGGCAACAACTAATGAAAAACTGTTTTTT. This translates into CASSQGWATTNEKLFF.

The chain uses TRBV6-5 and TRBJ1-2; D gene ambiguous. Per the germline V gene, CDR1 is MNHEY and CDR2 is SVGAGI. The CDR3 is 13 amino acids. Trimming took 6 bases from V and 5 from J, leaving 13 bases between them. CDR3: CASRAGPAYGYTF. CDR3 coding DNA: TGTGCCAGCAGGGCGGGCCCGGCGTATGGCTACACCTTC.

The chain combines TRBV10-3 with TRBJ2-7; D remains ambiguous. The CDR3 totals 13 residues. Germline-derived CDR1 and CDR2 are ENHRY and SYGVKD. Trimming removed 9 bases at V and 0 bases at J, with 12 bases between. The CDR3 DNA is TGTGCCATAGCCCCAATCGCCTCCTACGAGCAGTACTTC. As protein: CAIAPIASYEQYF.

The J gene is TRBJ1-4, the V gene TRBV4-1; a weak D match, TRBD1 (5 bases). This CDR3 has 15 amino acids. The V end was cut by 0 bases, the J end by 8 bases, with 13 bases between. Germline assignment: CDR1 MGHRA and CDR2 YSYEKL. In nucleotides, the CDR3 is TGCGCCAGCAGCCAAGATCGGGCAGGGCGGGAAAAACTGTTTTTT. Encoded protein: CASSQDRAGREKLFF.

The chain carries TRBV5-4 and TRBJ2-1; D is undetermined. The V and J ends lost 4 bases and 7 bases respectively, with 21 bases between them. The germline CDR1 and CDR2 sequences are SGHNT and YYREEE (reference sequence). This CDR3 is 16 amino acids long. The CDR3 nucleotides are TGTGCCAGCAGCAAACTATCCCGGTTTAGCCCTAATGAGCAGTTCTTC. Protein product: CASSKLSRFSPNEQFF.

The V gene is TRBV12-5, the J gene TRBJ2-5; unclear D gene. The CDR3 sequence is 13 residues long. Germline CDR1 and CDR2: LGHNT and FRNRAP. Trimming pared 6 bases from V and 3 bases from J, leaving 11 bases between. CDR3 protein: CASGTPGEETQYF. In nucleotides, the CDR3 is TGTGCTAGTGGGACCCCAGGCGAAGAGACCCAGTACTTC.

The chain joins TRBV29-1 to TRBJ2-3, with TRBD2 as a possible D gene (5 bases). V lost 3 bases and J 2 bases, leaving 12 bases between the germline ends. The CDR3 extends over 14 amino acids. CDR1 and CDR2 from the germline V gene are SQVTM and ANQGSEA. CDR3 DNA: TGCAGCGTTGAGCAGGAGGATATCACAGATACGCAGTATTTT. This codes for CSVEQEDITDTQYF.

The chain carries TRBV11-3 and TRBJ2-7, with D possibly matching TRBD1 (6 bases). Deletions cut 5 bases from V and 5 bases from J, with 16 bases between. The CDR3 runs to 14 residues. Germline V CDR1 and CDR2: SGHNT, YENEEA. The CDR3 nucleotides read TGTGCCAGCAGCCCCCGGGACAAATCGGACGAGCAGTACTTC. This sequence encodes CASSPRDKSDEQYF.

This chain joins TRBV14 and TRBJ2-5; TRBD2 matches at 13 bases. The trim removed 1 base at V and 4 bases at J, leaving 6 bases unmatched. The germline V gene encodes CDR1 SGHDN and CDR2 FVKESK. The CDR3 loop spans 17 amino acids. CDR3 in amino acids: CASSQGTSGRRRETQYF. In DNA form, the CDR3 reads TGTGCCAGCAGCCAAGGGACTAGCGGGAGAAGGAGAGAGACCCAGTACTTC.

In its sample, this clone was seen once. The V and J genes are TRBV5-6 and TRBJ1-2, with D possibly TRBD1 on 5 matching bases. The V end was cut by 1 base, the J end by 8 bases, with 15 bases between. Germline-derived CDR1 and CDR2 are SGHDT and YYEEEE. The CDR3 spans 14 residues. The CDR3 coding sequence is TGTGCCAGCAGCTTGTCGGCAGGGCTGAGGGGCTACACCTTC. As protein: CASSLSAGLRGYTF.

The V gene is TRBV7-9, the J gene TRBJ2-1, with TRBD2 matching over 8 bases. The V gene end was trimmed by 4 bases and the J gene end by 8 bases; junction bases not matched to a gene: 10. Per the germline V gene, CDR1 is SEHNR and CDR2 is FQNEAQ (reference sequence). CDR3 size: 15 residues. CDR3 amino acids: CASSSTAREADEQFF. DNA for the CDR3: TGTGCCAGCAGCTCCACGGCGCGGGAGGCAGATGAGCAGTTCTTC.

The rearrangement joins TRBV4-3 to TRBJ1-2; D is unclear. Trimming cost V 4 bases and J 4 bases, with 25 bases left between them. Germline CDR1 LGHNA, CDR2 YSLEER. The CDR3 is 18 amino acids. The CDR3 coding sequence is TGCGCCAGCAGCCCAACAAGGGAGGAACCAGGAAGTCTCTATGGCTACACCTTC. Encoded protein: CASSPTREEPGSLYGYTF.

The chain combines TRBV5-6 with TRBJ1-1, with D possibly matching TRBD1 (5 bases). V was trimmed by 1 base and J by 4 bases, leaving 14 bases between them. CDR3 length: 15 residues. The germline gives CDR1 SGHDT, CDR2 YYEEEE. The CDR3 sequence: CASSLPGTGGTEAFF. The CDR3 region has the DNA TGTGCCAGCAGCTTGCCCGGGACGGGGGGCACTGAAGCTTTCTTT.

J is TRBJ2-7 and V is TRBV14; perhaps TRBD2 as D (7 bases). The germline V and J ends were trimmed by 1 base and 0 bases, with 13 bases remaining between them. The CDR3 is made up of 16 amino acids. CDR1 and CDR2 (germline): SGHDN, FVKESK. The DNA for the CDR3 is TGTGCCAGCAGCCAAGGGGGGGGGCGAAGCTCCTACGAGCAGTACTTC. It translates to CASSQGGGRSSYEQYF.

This chain links TRBV12-5 with TRBJ2-1; D gene uncertain. This CDR3 has 12 amino acids. Germline V gives CDR1 LGHNT, CDR2 FRNRAP. Trimming took off 2 bases at V and 9 bases at J, with 8 bases between the two ends. CDR3 amino acids: CASGLLNSEQFF. CDR3 in DNA: TGTGCTAGTGGTTTGTTAAACAGTGAGCAGTTCTTC.

The chain couples TRBV5-1 to TRBJ2-4; possible D gene TRBD2, 5 bases. CDR1 and CDR2 from the germline V gene are SGHRS and YFSETQ. Trimming pared 0 bases from V and 8 bases from J, leaving 12 bases between. This CDR3 is 14 amino acids long. In DNA, the CDR3 is TGCGCCAGCAGCTTGGGGAGCGGTCGAGACATTCAGTACTTC. Protein sequence: CASSLGSGRDIQYF.

The V call is TRBV18, the J call TRBJ2-7; TRBD1 matches at 7 bases. Germline V CDR1 and CDR2: KGHSH, LQKENI. Losses at the gene ends were 3 bases for V and 5 bases for J; bases not matched to a gene: 7. The CDR3 is made up of 14 amino acids. The CDR3: CASSPSDRSHEQYF. DNA of the CDR3: TGTGCCAGCTCACCCTCGGACAGGAGTCACGAGCAGTACTTC.

In its sample, this clone was seen a few times. This chain uses TRBV4-2 with TRBJ2-5; 13 nucleotides line up with TRBD2. The CDR3 runs 15 residues. Trimming cost V 3 bases and J 3 bases; bases outside gene matches: 1. Per germline, CDR1 LGHNA and CDR2 YNFKEQ. The CDR3 DNA reads TGTGCCAGCAGCCAGGGGACTAGCGGGAAAGAGACCCAGTACTTC. Translation gives CASSQGTSGKETQYF.

This clone was detected once. This chain links TRBV4-3 with TRBJ2-7; 8 bases are shared with TRBD1. CDR3 length: 17 residues. After removal of 0 bases from V and 0 bases from J, the junction contained 7 bases not matched to a gene. Germline V CDR1 and CDR2: LGHNA, YSLEER. As DNA, the CDR3 is TGCGCCAGCAGCCAAGATTTGAGGACAGGGCCCTCCTACGAGCAGTACTTC. This translates into CASSQDLRTGPSYEQYF.

This clone was counted once. The V and J genes are TRBV5-4 and TRBJ2-7; the match to TRBD2 covers 10 bases. CDR3 length equals 18 residues. Germline V gene lookup returns CDR1 SGHNT and CDR2 YYREEE (reference sequence). Losses at the gene ends were 3 bases for V and 2 bases for J; bases not matched to a gene: 14. CDR3 in DNA: TGTGCCAGCAGCTGGGGGTGGGTAGCGGGAGGCCATCCCTACGAGCAGTACTTC. Translation: CASSWGWVAGGHPYEQYF.